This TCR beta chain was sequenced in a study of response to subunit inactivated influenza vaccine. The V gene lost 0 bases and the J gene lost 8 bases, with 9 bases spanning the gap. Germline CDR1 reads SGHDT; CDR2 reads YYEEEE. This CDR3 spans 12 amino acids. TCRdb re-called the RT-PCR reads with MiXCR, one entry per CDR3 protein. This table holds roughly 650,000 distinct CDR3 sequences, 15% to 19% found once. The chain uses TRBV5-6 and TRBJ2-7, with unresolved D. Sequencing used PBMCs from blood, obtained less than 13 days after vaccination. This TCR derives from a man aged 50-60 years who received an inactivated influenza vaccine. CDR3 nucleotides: TGTGCCAGCAGCTTGGAAGGGTTGAAGCAGTACTTC. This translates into CASSLEGLKQYF.